Listed here is a single T cell receptor (beta chain). Sequencing of TCR beta covered CD8+ and CD4+ T cells obtained from blood. The entry originates in a study of CD8 T cells in Susac syndrome. Reverse transcription of about 0.45 to 1 ug RNA was carried out with random hexamers. TCRdb used MiXCR to reprocess the immunoSEQ multiplex PCR reads, holding one entry per CDR3 protein. The sample shows about 300,000 distinct CDR3 sequences, around nine tenths of them seen only once. With 0 bases removed from V and 4 bases from J, the gap between germline ends came to 16 bases. Germline V CDR1 and CDR2: SGHDT, YYEEEE. This CDR3 has 17 amino acids.

The V call is TRBV5-6, the J call TRBJ2-2, with TRBD2 as a possible D gene (6 bases). Sequencing was done on a sample of CD8+ T cells from PBMCs. The source is a human donor with multiple sclerosis. The CDR3 protein is CASSLDSSGWRTGELFF. In DNA form, the CDR3 reads TGTGCCAGCAGCTTGGACTCAAGCGGGTGGCGCACCGGGGAGCTGTTTTTT.